A single sample gave rise to the 22 T cell receptor beta chains below, sequenced in a study of blood T cell repertoires in COVID-19. Using immunoSEQ multiplex PCR, the repertoire was profiled, and TCRdb retains in-frame clones only, with some absent. Counted here are tens of thousands of clones, around 90% occurring once; the ten biggest clones make up roughly 0.39%. What was sequenced was peripheral blood. Receptor source: a human donor in a cohort sampled during active COVID-19.

The chain joins TRBV6-2 or TRBV6-3 to TRBJ1-2, with TRBD1 matching 8 bases. The CDR3 sequence is 16 residues long. The ends lost 5 bases at V and 5 bases at J; junction bases unmatched: 13. CDR1 and CDR2 from the germline V gene are MNHEY and SVGEGT. The CDR3 protein is CASSELPDRVAYGYTF. Here the CDR3 DNA reads TGTGCCAGCAGTGAGCTACCGGACAGGGTCGCGTATGGCTACACCTTC.

This clone has only one observation. The chain is built from TRBV6-5 and TRBJ1-1, with D unresolved. Germline V gene data show CDR1 as MNHEY and CDR2 as SVGAGI. CDR3 size: 12 residues. Trimming pared 4 bases from V and 10 bases from J, leaving 13 bases between. The CDR3 protein is CASSSRGEGAFF. In nucleotides, the CDR3 is TGTGCCAGCAGTTCCCGCGGAGAGGGAGCTTTCTTT.

CDR3 nucleotides: TGCGCCAGCGGAGGGGACAGGGAGTACGAGCAGTACTTC. This codes for CASGGDREYEQYF. V is TRBV10-2 and J is TRBJ2-7, with 9 bases that match TRBD1. Trimming removed 8 bases from V and 4 bases from J; junction bases left unmatched: 6. The CDR3 length is 13 residues. Germline CDR1 is WSHSY and CDR2 is SAAADI.

V and J are TRBV29-1 and TRBJ1-1, with 8 positions matching TRBD1. J lost 6 bases, V lost 0 bases, and 6 bases had no gene match. The germline V gene encodes CDR1 SQVTM and CDR2 ANQGSEA. This CDR3 is 14 amino acids long. Here the CDR3 DNA reads TGCAGCGTTGAAGATGGGGACAGGAGGGCTGAAGCTTTCTTT. This codes for CSVEDGDRRAEAFF.

This clone occurred a few times. The chain has TRBV7-9 and TRBJ1-5, with D maybe TRBD1 (6 bases). The germline V and J ends were trimmed by 5 bases and 5 bases, with 16 bases remaining between them. The CDR3 consists of 15 residues. CDR1 is SEHNR and CDR2 is FQNEAQ in the germline V gene (reference sequence). As DNA, the CDR3 is TGTGCCAGCAGCGAGACAGGATCAGTTTATCAGCCCCAGCATTTT. Translation: CASSETGSVYQPQHF.

The rearrangement joins TRBV7-2 to TRBJ1-2; D is possibly TRBD1 (5 bases). This CDR3 contains 14 residues. The V and J ends lost 5 bases and 1 base respectively, with 11 bases between them. Per germline, CDR1 SGHTA and CDR2 FQGNSA. This CDR3 reads CASSRPRVNYGYTF. The CDR3 DNA is TGTGCCAGCAGCCGCCCCAGGGTTAACTATGGCTACACCTTC.

The chain carries TRBV11-2 and TRBJ2-6; 10 bases are shared with TRBD1. The V gene's germline CDR1 is SGHAT and CDR2 FQNNGV. J was trimmed by 1 base and V by 3 bases; bases with no gene match: 6. The CDR3 contains 18 residues. DNA of the CDR3: TGTGCCAGCAGCTTTGGGGACAGGGGTAGGTCTGGGGCCAACGTCCTGACTTTC. This sequence encodes CASSFGDRGRSGANVLTF.

The J gene is TRBJ1-1, the V gene TRBV19, with a possible D match to TRBD1 (6 bases). The CDR3 covers 14 residues. Per the germline V gene, CDR1 is LNHDA and CDR2 is SQIVND (reference sequence). V lost 4 bases to trimming and J lost 4 bases, with 13 bases between them. CDR3 sequence reads: CASSKQGRGTEAFF. The CDR3 coding sequence is TGTGCCAGTAGTAAACAGGGTCGGGGCACTGAAGCTTTCTTT.

The V call is TRBV9, the J call TRBJ1-4; the match to TRBD1 covers 8 bases. This CDR3 comprises 16 residues. Losses at the gene ends were 0 bases for V and 6 bases for J; bases not matched to a gene: 7. Germline loops: CDR1 SGDLS, CDR2 YYNGEE. The CDR3 loop is CASSVGAGTGHEKLFF. As DNA, the CDR3 is TGTGCCAGCAGCGTAGGGGCGGGGACAGGCCATGAAAAACTGTTTTTT.

Concerning this clone: Relative to the germline gene, one junction end is altered; a read error may explain this. V usage is TRBV12-3 or TRBV12-4 and J usage is TRBJ2-7; 15 positions match TRBD2. The CDR3 covers 12 residues. CDR3 bases: TGTGCCAGCAGGTCGGGACTAGCGGGGGGACAATTC. It encodes CASRSGLAGGQF.

The chain links TRBV4-3 to TRBJ2-1, with D unresolved. The CDR3 is 14 residues long. Trimming stripped 0 bases from V and 8 bases from J, with 11 bases between. CDR1 and CDR2 (germline): LGHNA, YSLEER. CDR3 nucleotide sequence: TGCGCCAGCAGCCAAGATATAGGAGCCTATGAGCAGTTCTTC. It yields the protein CASSQDIGAYEQFF.

The CDR3 reads CASSSVDRAYEQYF. The DNA for the CDR3 is TGTGCCAGCAGCTCGGTGGACAGGGCCTACGAGCAGTACTTC. The chain uses TRBV5-8 and TRBJ2-7; 8 bases match TRBD1. V lost 3 bases to trimming and J lost 2 bases; unmatched junction nucleotides: 4. This CDR3 region has 14 residues. Germline lookup yields CDR1 SGHTS and CDR2 YDEGEE.

J is TRBJ2-7 and V is TRBV4-1; 7 bases align to TRBD2. J lost 4 bases, V lost 1 base, and 4 bases had no gene match. The CDR3 contains 14 residues. In germline, CDR1 is MGHRA, CDR2 YSYEKL. The CDR3 region is CASSQVRTRYEQYF. In DNA, the CDR3 is TGCGCCAGCAGCCAAGTGAGGACTAGATACGAGCAGTACTTC.

This chain uses TRBV7-2 with TRBJ2-7, with a tentative D call TRBD1 (5 bases). Germline V gene data show CDR1 as SGHTA and CDR2 as FQGNSA. Trimming took off 4 bases at V and 2 bases at J, with 9 bases between the two ends. The CDR3 consists of 13 residues. The CDR3 loop is CASSSRQTYEQYF. CDR3 DNA: TGTGCCAGCAGCTCAAGACAGACCTACGAGCAGTACTTC.

The gene calls are TRBV5-4 and TRBJ1-1; tentative D call: TRBD1 (5 bases). The CDR3 totals 14 residues. The V gene's germline CDR1 is SGHNT and CDR2 YYREEE (reference sequence). V shed 6 bases and J shed 3 bases, with 15 bases lying between them. CDR3 DNA: TGTGCCAGCATTCCGTTCGGGGGGGACACTGAAGCTTTCTTT. Protein: CASIPFGGDTEAFF.

This rearrangement joins TRBV24-1 to TRBJ1-1, with D unclear. Germline loops: CDR1 KGHDR, CDR2 SFDVKD. The CDR3 covers 11 residues. The germline V and J ends were trimmed by 6 bases and 4 bases, with 5 bases remaining between them. The CDR3 loop is CATSRGTEAFF. Written as DNA, the CDR3 is TGTGCCACCAGTCGGGGCACTGAAGCTTTCTTT.

This sequence joins TRBV29-1 and TRBJ1-2, with a possible D match to TRBD1 (6 bases). This CDR3 has 16 residues. The germline gives CDR1 SQVTM, CDR2 ANQGSEA. The germline V and J ends were trimmed by 3 bases and 4 bases, with 21 bases remaining between them. The CDR3 loop is CSVEGSPDRSLYGYTF. The CDR3 DNA is TGCAGCGTTGAGGGGAGTCCTGACAGGTCCCTCTATGGCTACACCTTC.

This clone was found once. The rearrangement joins TRBV2 to TRBJ1-2; possibly TRBD1 for D (6 bases). The CDR3 totals 14 residues. Deletions cut 3 bases from V and 2 bases from J, with 10 bases between. In germline, CDR1 is SNHLY, CDR2 FYNNEI. DNA for the CDR3: TGTGCCAGCAGTGAGGAGGACAGCAACTATGGCTACACCTTC. Its translation: CASSEEDSNYGYTF.

This chain links TRBV4-3 with TRBJ2-7, with a tentative D call TRBD2 (5 bases). Germline V CDR1 and CDR2: LGHNA, YSLEER. This CDR3 region has 17 residues. Trimming removed 5 bases at V and 7 bases at J, with 27 bases between. CDR3 sequence reads: CASSSDPGIRRSGEQYF. In DNA form, the CDR3 reads TGCGCCAGCAGCTCAGACCCGGGGATTCGGAGGTCGGGTGAGCAGTACTTC.

This clone showed up just once. The chain joins TRBV29-1 to TRBJ2-1; 14 bases are a match to TRBD2. The CDR3 covers 16 residues. Looked up from germline, CDR1 is SQVTM and CDR2 is ANQGSEA. Losses at the gene ends were 6 bases for V and 3 bases for J; bases not matched to a gene: 7. The CDR3 DNA reads TGCAGCGTCTTCGGACTAGCGGGGGGCTACTACAATGAGCAGTTCTTC. Amino acids: CSVFGLAGGYYNEQFF.

V is TRBV6-2 or TRBV6-3 and J is TRBJ1-4, with 7 positions matching TRBD1. CDR1 is MNHEY, CDR2 SVGEGT, per germline. The CDR3 extends over 14 amino acids. The V gene end was trimmed by 6 bases and the J gene end by 5 bases; junction bases not matched to a gene: 6. CDR3 coding DNA: TGTGCCAGCAGCTCCGACAGGGCGAATGAAAAACTGTTTTTT. Translation gives CASSSDRANEKLFF.

The CDR3 DNA sequence: TGCGCCAGCAGTCACCCCGCAGGGGGGAATTCACCCCTCCACTTT. Encoded protein: CASSHPAGGNSPLHF. J is TRBJ1-6 and V is TRBV23-1; 7 positions match TRBD1. TRBV23-1 is annotated as an ORF whose role is uncertain. The CDR3 sequence is 15 residues long. Trimming took 3 bases from V and 7 from J; bases not matched to a gene: 6.